These 19 T cell receptor beta chains originate from one sample sequenced in a study of T cells in localized non-small cell lung cancer. Clones were read by immunoSEQ multiplex PCR, and TCRdb kept only the in-frame ones, dropping some. The sample includes roughly 70,000 clones, roughly nine tenths seen only once; the top ten take less than 25%. Material: peripheral blood, obtained before any cancer treatment. The receptors were sampled from a male donor aged 60 or older with stage III squamous cell lung carcinoma.

The chain has TRBV4-3 and TRBJ1-5; a possible D gene is TRBD1 (6 bases). The CDR3 runs 16 residues. V lost 0 bases to trimming and J lost 0 bases, with 9 bases between them. Germline V lookup: CDR1 LGHNA, CDR2 YSLEER. In DNA, the CDR3 is TGCGCCAGCAGCCAAGATGTAGGGGGTAGCAATCAGCCCCAGCATTTT. It specifies CASSQDVGGSNQPQHF.

The chain carries TRBV6-1 and TRBJ2-6, with D hard to call. The CDR3 consists of 13 residues. The V and J ends lost 8 bases and 0 bases respectively, with 5 bases between them. Germline lookup yields CDR1 MNHNS and CDR2 SASEGT. This chain's CDR3 is CASQSSGANVLTF. CDR3 DNA: TGTGCCAGCCAGAGCTCTGGGGCCAACGTCCTGACTTTC.

This clone appeared a single time. The V and J genes are TRBV7-9 and TRBJ2-2, with D unclear. Germline CDR1 SEHNR, CDR2 FQNEAQ (reference sequence). Trimming stripped 8 bases from V and 3 bases from J, with 13 bases between. This CDR3 spans 14 amino acids. CDR3: CASEKVEDTGELFF. As DNA, the CDR3 is TGTGCCAGCGAGAAGGTCGAGGACACCGGGGAGCTGTTTTTT.

The chain links TRBV10-1 to TRBJ2-5; possibly TRBD2 for D (6 bases). The germline V gene encodes CDR1 WNHNN and CDR2 SYGVQD (reference sequence). The length of the CDR3 is 16 residues. The V end lost 6 bases, the J end lost 3 bases, and 20 bases lay between the germline ends. The chain's CDR3 is CASSRQSSGTEETQYF. CDR3 DNA: TGCGCCAGCAGCCGCCAGAGTAGCGGAACCGAAGAGACCCAGTACTTC.

V and J are TRBV13 and TRBJ1-5; TRBD1 matches 7 bases. Germline trimming cut 0 bases from V and 3 bases from J; bases unmatched to any gene: 5. The CDR3 is 16 amino acids. Germline V CDR1 and CDR2: PRHDT, FYEKMQ (reference sequence). DNA for the CDR3: TGTGCCAGCAGCTTAGGGACAGGGAAGGACAATCAGCCCCAGCATTTT. Its protein is CASSLGTGKDNQPQHF.

This rearrangement joins TRBV29-1 to TRBJ2-5, with D perhaps TRBD1 (6 bases). The CDR3 totals 12 residues. Trimming left V 5 bases short and J 5 bases short, with 12 bases between. CDR1 SQVTM and CDR2 ANQGSEA come from the germline V gene. The CDR3: CSVTRTDETQYF. As DNA, the CDR3 is TGCAGCGTTACCCGGACAGATGAGACCCAGTACTTC.

The chain combines TRBV11-2 with TRBJ2-2, with D unresolved. CDR1 is SGHAT and CDR2 is FQNNGV in the germline V gene. V lost 2 bases and J lost 5, with 9 bases in between. This CDR3 comprises 14 residues. CDR3 sequence: CASSLMGWTGELFF. CDR3 sequence (DNA): TGTGCCAGCAGCTTAATGGGTTGGACCGGGGAGCTGTTTTTT.

The rearrangement uses TRBV10-3 and TRBJ1-1, with D tentatively TRBD1 (5 bases). Trimming removed 9 bases from V and 1 base from J, with 12 bases in between. The CDR3 covers 13 residues. Germline assignment: CDR1 ENHRY and CDR2 SYGVKD. The DNA of the CDR3 is TGTGCCATAGCAGGGTCTCCGAACACTGAAGCTTTCTTT. Translated: CAIAGSPNTEAFF.

CDR3: CASSHADTQYF. DNA for the CDR3: TGTGCCAGCAGCCACGCAGATACGCAGTATTTT. The rearrangement links TRBV14 to TRBJ2-3; D uncertain. The CDR3 sequence is 11 residues long. CDR1 is SGHDN, CDR2 FVKESK, per germline. V lost 3 bases, J lost 4 bases, and 2 bases lay in between.

This rearrangement joins TRBV19 to TRBJ1-2; D remains unclear. CDR1 is LNHDA, CDR2 SQIVND, per germline (reference sequence). The CDR3 runs 13 residues. V was pared by 2 bases and J by 7 bases, with 11 bases between. Here the CDR3 DNA reads TGTGCCAGTAGTATACCCCCGCACTCTGGCTACACCTTC. Its protein product is CASSIPPHSGYTF. Combining the CDR3 with reference TRBV19 and TRBJ1-2 gives the whole variable domain DGGITQSPKYLFRKEGQNVTLSCEQNLNHDAMYWYRQDPGQGLRLIYYSQIVNDFQKGDIAEGYSVSREKKESFPLTVTSAQKNPTAFYLCASSIPPHSGYTFGSGTRLTVV.

V gene TRBV4-1 combines with J gene TRBJ2-2; 7 bases line up with TRBD1. Germline V gene lookup returns CDR1 MGHRA and CDR2 YSYEKL. V shed 0 bases and J 0 bases; nucleotides not matched to a gene: 10. The CDR3 consists of 19 residues. CDR3 residues: CASSQDGGPGQTNTGELFF. For the CDR3, the DNA is TGCGCCAGCAGCCAAGATGGGGGTCCGGGACAGACGAACACCGGGGAGCTGTTTTTT.

This chain joins TRBV5-1 and TRBJ2-7; 9 bases fit TRBD2. With 7 bases clipped from V and 0 bases from J, the junction kept 2 bases outside the gene matches. CDR3 length: 13 amino acids. Germline V lookup: CDR1 SGHRS, CDR2 YFSETQ. CDR3 sequence reads: CASQLAGSYEQYF. For the CDR3, the DNA is TGCGCCAGCCAACTAGCGGGCTCCTACGAGCAGTACTTC.

The count of this clone is one. J is TRBJ2-3 and V is TRBV19; 7 bases fit TRBD2. The CDR3 contains 16 residues. V shed 4 bases, J shed 0 bases, and the junction held 7 bases outside the gene matches. Germline assignment: CDR1 LNHDA and CDR2 SQIVND (reference sequence). The CDR3 DNA reads TGTGCCAGTAGTAGGCGACTAGCCGTTAGCACAGATACGCAGTATTTT. It specifies CASSRRLAVSTDTQYF. Based on the CDR3 plus reference TRBV19 and TRBJ2-3, the full variable domain is DGGITQSPKYLFRKEGQNVTLSCEQNLNHDAMYWYRQDPGQGLRLIYYSQIVNDFQKGDIAEGYSVSREKKESFPLTVTSAQKNPTAFYLCASSRRLAVSTDTQYFGPGTRLTVL.

The V gene is TRBV5-4, the J gene TRBJ2-3, with D possibly being TRBD1 or TRBD2 (6 bases each). Germline V lookup: CDR1 SGHNT, CDR2 YYREEE (reference sequence). V was shortened by 4 bases and J by 2 bases, with 14 bases between the two germline ends. The CDR3 length is 15 residues. The CDR3 DNA is TGTGCCAGCAGCGAGGGGGACTTCCTCACAGATACGCAGTATTTT. This codes for CASSEGDFLTDTQYF.

The chain combines TRBV7-2 with TRBJ1-1; no clear D gene. The CDR3 runs to 15 residues. V lost 5 bases to trimming and J lost 5 bases, with 18 bases between them. Germline V gene lookup returns CDR1 SGHTA and CDR2 FQGNSA. The CDR3 protein is CASSRPGRSGTEAFF. The CDR3 nucleotides are TGTGCCAGCAGCCGACCGGGAAGGTCGGGGACTGAAGCTTTCTTT.

The chain employs TRBV5-6 and TRBJ1-2; TRBD1 aligns across 7 bases. CDR1 and CDR2 from the germline V gene are SGHDT and YYEEEE. This CDR3 spans 15 amino acids. Unmatched junction bases numbered 8, after V lost 4 bases and J lost 2 bases. CDR3 sequence: CASSPGRGLNYGYTF. Here the CDR3 DNA reads TGTGCCAGCAGCCCAGGAAGGGGGCTAAACTATGGCTACACCTTC.

The chain combines TRBV7-8 with TRBJ2-7; TRBD1 might be the D (6 bases). Germline V CDR1 and CDR2: SGHVS, FQNEAQ. This CDR3 has 13 residues. V lost 5 bases, J lost 7 bases, and 15 bases lay in between. Written as DNA, the CDR3 is TGTGCCAGCAGCGAAGACATGAGGGGGGAGCAGTACGTC. Its protein product is CASSEDMRGEQYV.

V is TRBV6-5 and J is TRBJ2-5; the D gene could be TRBD1 or TRBD2 (6 bases each). CDR1 and CDR2 from the germline V gene are MNHEY and SVGAGI. The CDR3 extends over 14 amino acids. V was shortened by 7 bases and J by 1 base, with 13 bases between the two germline ends. This CDR3 reads CASIGGTPQETQYF. The CDR3 coding sequence is TGTGCCAGCATAGGGGGGACCCCCCAAGAGACCCAGTACTTC.

This clone was seen once. The V gene is TRBV21-1, the J gene TRBJ2-3; the DNA was not used to check the table's D call, TRBD1. TRBV21-1 is an annotated pseudogene. The CDR3 contains 16 residues. The DNA for the CDR3 is TGTGCCAGCAGCAAAGCGTTAACACAGGGGAGGGATACGCAGTATTTT. Translating gives CASSKALTQGRDTQYF.